Listed below are T cell receptor beta chains from one sample, sequenced in a study of T cells after yellow fever vaccination. One entry per CDR3 protein, called by TCRdb with MiXCR from the 5' RACE reads. The data contain 95,000 to 150,000 distinct CDR3 sequences, 6% to 8% of them singletons. Sequencing was performed on CD4+ T cells sorted from PBMCs, taken 10 days after the first yellow fever vaccination. The receptors were gathered from a man aged 18-30 years who received the YFV17D yellow fever vaccine. CDR3s leave out the opening cysteine and the closing phenylalanine or tryptophan. The order of the fields is V gene, CDR3 length, J gene, CDR3 protein.

TRBV18	11	TRBJ1-5	ASSPHGHQPQH
TRBV5-1	13	TRBJ2-5	ASSLDIGRRETQY
TRBV5-1	13	TRBJ1-1	ASSFRQGMNTEAF
TRBV5-6	13	TRBJ1-1	ASKYLEQSYTEAF
TRBV28	11	TRBJ2-1	ASRRWTVNEQF
TRBV5-1	12	TRBJ2-5	ASGLLAEQETQY
TRBV5-1	13	TRBJ2-1	ASSDSGGSYNEQF
TRBV9	14	TRBJ2-5	ASSRSFGGFQETQY
TRBV11-2	14	TRBJ1-3	ASSSWGESSGNTIY
TRBV30	15	TRBJ1-1	AWISRDRIFWNTEAF
TRBV3-1	11	TRBJ2-7	ASSQELAGRSY
TRBV28	14	TRBJ1-4	ASYQPGGYTNEKLF
TRBV4-3	15	TRBJ2-2	ASSQGARYLNTGELF
TRBV4-2	11	TRBJ1-2	ASSQDERYGYT
TRBV9	12	TRBJ2-3	ASSVVWNTDTQY
TRBV12-3/TRBV12-4	12	TRBJ1-2	ASSLVIGGYGYT
TRBV20-1	13	TRBJ1-2	SAREAPGWVSGYT
TRBV7-9	14	TRBJ1-3	ASSSTLQGAGNTIY
TRBV7-2	10	TRBJ1-2	ASSLLPWGYT
TRBV7-3	14	TRBJ2-3	ASSTGTGGFTDTQY
TRBV4-1	13	TRBJ2-7	ASSQPGQGGPEQY
TRBV9	11	TRBJ2-5	ASSVDGVATQY
TRBV4-3	13	TRBJ2-3	ASSQEGAGTDTQY
TRBV29-1	12	TRBJ2-1	SVEETGYYNEQF
TRBV6-2/TRBV6-3	14	TRBJ1-5	ASSQIHGASNQPQH
TRBV28	9	TRBJ2-3	ASMGADTQY
TRBV20-1	13	TRBJ2-7	SAWRSGAGSYEQY
TRBV5-1	13	TRBJ2-2	ASSLAAEGDGELF
TRBV7-9	12	TRBJ1-6	ASRLDTDNSPLH
TRBV11-1	11	TRBJ2-2	ASSSGGIGELF
TRBV5-1	11	TRBJ1-1	ASSFVRHTEAF
TRBV14	12	TRBJ1-3	ASSPRLSGNTIY
TRBV7-2	13	TRBJ2-7	ASSSRRLAGNEQY
TRBV25-1	11	TRBJ2-1	ASSEFWLGEQF
TRBV7-2	16	TRBJ2-7	ASSLALAGTPSKYEQY
TRBV5-1	11	TRBJ1-4	ASSLLGTEKLF
TRBV23-1	14	TRBJ2-3	ASGHRGQYTTDTQY
TRBV5-1	12	TRBJ1-2	ASSLRQGARGYT
TRBV6-2/TRBV6-3	10	TRBJ1-2	ASSDWDYGYT